The rows below give T cell receptor beta chains drawn from one sample of a study of OX40 agonist ivuxolimab in advanced cancers. Data came from immunoSEQ multiplex PCR; TCRdb stores just in-frame clones and leaves some out. Of 30,000 or so clones listed, about four fifths are singletons. Sample: CD4+ or CD8+ T cells sorted from blood, taken in a trial of the OX40 agonist ivuxolimab. All receptors derive from an adult with an advanced solid tumor such as melanoma, head and neck, liver or kidney cancer. The CDR3 runs from the conserved cysteine through the conserved F or W. A D gene is named only where the DNA matches it firmly. Rows give clone size only sometimes, using once, few, many, or a class for an expanded clone.

d_gene	v_gene	j_gene	abundance	CDR3nt	CDR3aa
NA	TRBV5-1	TRBJ1-1	once	TGCGCCAGCAGCTTCGGGGGCACGAGGCCTGAAGCTTTCTTT	CASSFGGTRPEAFF
NA	TRBV16	TRBJ1-5	NA	TGTGCCAGCAGCCAATGGGATAGGGAACAATTCAATCAGCCCCAGCATTTT	CASSQWDREQFNQPQHF
NA	TRBV6-1	TRBJ1-2	once	TGTGCCAGCAGTGAAAGGCGGCCTAACTATGGCTACACCTTC	CASSERRPNYGYTF
NA	TRBV19	TRBJ1-2	few	TGTGCCAGTAAGTGGCCAGGGACCGACTATGGCTACACCTTC	CASKWPGTDYGYTF
TRBD2	TRBV19	TRBJ2-2	NA	TGTGCCAGTAGTATTGGCAATAGCGGGGGGAGGAACACCGGGGAGCTGTTTTTT	CASSIGNSGGRNTGELFF
TRBD1	TRBV5-1	TRBJ2-5	NA	TGCGCCAGCAGCAGAGGACAGGCACAAGAGACCCAGTACTTC	CASSRGQAQETQYF
TRBD1	TRBV6-5	TRBJ1-5	NA	TGTGCCAGCAGGGCCAAGGGACAGGGTAATCAGCCCCAGCATTTT	CASRAKGQGNQPQHF
NA	TRBV5-4	TRBJ1-3	NA	TGTGCCAACAGCAGAGACTCTGGAAACACCATATATTTT	CANSRDSGNTIYF
TRBD1	TRBV5-4	TRBJ2-7	NA	TGTGCCAGCAGTTCCGAACCGGGACAGGGTAAGCAGTACTTC	CASSSEPGQGKQYF
NA	TRBV14	TRBJ1-3	NA	TGTGCCAGCAGCCACCTCGGCTCTGGAAACACCATATATTTT	CASSHLGSGNTIYF
NA	TRBV18	TRBJ2-5	NA	TGTGCCAGCTCACCGCTCGCGGCAGGGAACCAAGAGACCCAGTACTTC	CASSPLAAGNQETQYF
TRBD1	TRBV5-1	TRBJ2-2	NA	TGCGCCAGCAGCTTAACAGGGGACGGAAACACCGGGGAGCTGTTTTTT	CASSLTGDGNTGELFF